A selection of T cell receptor beta chains follows, all from one sample in a study of T cells after posttransplantation cyclophosphamide. The table came from immunoSEQ multiplex PCR; TCRdb's copy has only in-frame clones and leaves some out. Of about 22,000 clones listed, 70% to 90% are singletons. The sample here was PBMCs, taken after an allogeneic stem cell transplant with a calcineurin inhibitor and methotrexate. The receptor source for this set is a female patient aged 50-65 years who received an allogeneic stem cell transplant from an unrelated donor, was CMV-positive, and had chronic GVHD only. A share of the T cells may be of graft donor origin. The CDR3 runs from the conserved cysteine through the conserved F or W. The D gene is left open where the match is weak. For some rows the clone size is stated as once, few or many, or as a class when expanded; others skip it.

clone size	J gene	D gene	V gene	CDR3 DNA	CDR3 protein
NA	TRBJ2-2	NA	TRBV11-2	TGTGCCAGCAGAGGGGCGGGGCGCGCGTCCGGGGAGCTGTTTTTT	CASRGAGRASGELFF
NA	TRBJ2-3	NA	TRBV5-1	TGCGCCAGCAGCTTGGTGGCGGGAAATACCGATACGCAGTATTTT	CASSLVAGNTDTQYF
NA	TRBJ2-5	TRBD2	TRBV9	TGTGCCAGCAGCGGCCTCGTTGCGGGAGGGGCCGAGACCCAGTACTTC	CASSGLVAGGAETQYF
NA	TRBJ2-3	NA	TRBV14	TGTGCCAGCAGCCAAGGGGGGCGACTGCAGTATTTT	CASSQGGRLQYF
NA	TRBJ2-2	NA	TRBV2	TGTGCCAGCAGTCCCCTCAGGGGAACCGGGGAGCTGTTTTTT	CASSPLRGTGELFF
once	TRBJ1-1	TRBD1	TRBV5-5	TGTGCCAGCAGCTTGCAACAGGGGGCCACTGAAGCTTTCTTT	CASSLQQGATEAFF
few	TRBJ1-2	NA	TRBV29-1	TGCAGCGTTGAGGAGTTAAGAGCTAACTATGGCTACACCTTC	CSVEELRANYGYTF
once	TRBJ2-7	TRBD2	TRBV18	TGTGCCAGCTCCCTGGGAGCGGGAGATCCCGAGCAGTACTTC	CASSLGAGDPEQYF
NA	TRBJ1-5	NA	TRBV28	TGTGCCAGCAGTTGGGGGGATAGCAATCAGCCCCAGCATTTT	CASSWGDSNQPQHF
NA	TRBJ2-1	TRBD2	TRBV10-1	TGCGCCAGCAGTGATACTAGCGGCTACAATGAGCAGTTCTTC	CASSDTSGYNEQFF
NA	TRBJ2-3	NA	TRBV5-1	TGCGCCAGCAGCTTGGACCGGACGCAGTATTTT	CASSLDRTQYF
NA	TRBJ2-5	NA	TRBV5-1	TGCGCCAGCAGCACCGACAGTCTACAAGAGACCCAGTACTTC	CASSTDSLQETQYF
NA	TRBJ2-7	TRBD2	TRBV5-4	TGTGCCAGCAGCAGGGGACTAGCGGGAGGGTCCTACGAGCAGTACTTC	CASSRGLAGGSYEQYF
NA	TRBJ2-7	NA	TRBV11-3	TGTGCCAGCAGCCAGGGGACATCGGACTGGCAGTACTTC	CASSQGTSDWQYF
NA	TRBJ1-2	NA	TRBV4-2	TGTGCCAGCAGCCAAGATTATTATGGCTACACCTTC	CASSQDYYGYTF
NA	TRBJ2-2	NA	TRBV5-5	TGTGCCAGCAGCTTGACAGGGAATAACGGGGAGCTGTTTTTT	CASSLTGNNGELFF
NA	TRBJ1-2	TRBD1	TRBV5-6	TGTGCCAGCAGTCGAACGGACAGGGGCATTGGCGGCTACACCTTC	CASSRTDRGIGGYTF
NA	TRBJ2-7	TRBD2	TRBV11-3	TGTGCCAGCAGCCTGTGGACTAGCGGGAGCTACGAGCAGTACTTC	CASSLWTSGSYEQYF
NA	TRBJ1-1	NA	TRBV9	TGTGCCAGCAGCGTAGTCACAGCCGTAAACACTGAAGCTTTCTTT	CASSVVTAVNTEAFF
NA	TRBJ2-7	NA	TRBV28	TGTGCCAGCAGTCCTCTGACACCATCCTACGAGCAGTACTTC	CASSPLTPSYEQYF
NA	TRBJ1-2	TRBD1	TRBV4-2	TGTGCCAGCAGCCAAGTCGGGGGTTATGGACAGGGGTCAGTTGGCTACACCTTC	CASSQVGGYGQGSVGYTF
NA	TRBJ2-5	NA	TRBV19	TGTGCCAGTAGTATTCGCCAGGGATTGGAAGAGACCCAGTACTTC	CASSIRQGLEETQYF
once	TRBJ2-2	TRBD1	TRBV9	TGTGCCAGCAGCGTCCAACCGGGACAGGGGAGCACCGGGGAGCTGTTTTTT	CASSVQPGQGSTGELFF
NA	TRBJ1-5	NA	TRBV4-1	TGCGCCAGCAGCCAAGGAAAGACGGGAACGAGCAATCAGCCCCAGCATTTT	CASSQGKTGTSNQPQHF
NA	TRBJ2-3	TRBD1	TRBV7-6	TGTGCCAGCAGCTCCCATGCAGGGGGCCAGACAGATACGCAGTATTTT	CASSSHAGGQTDTQYF
NA	TRBJ2-7	TRBD2	TRBV28	TGTGCCAGCAACGGGGGGACCACCTACGAGCAGTACTTC	CASNGGTTYEQYF
NA	TRBJ2-7	TRBD2	TRBV28	TGTGCCAGCAGTCGGGGGGGGTTCGACGAGCAGTACTTC	CASSRGGFDEQYF
NA	TRBJ1-2	NA	TRBV28	TGTGCCAGCAGTTTATGGATACAGGGACAACTCTATGGCTACACCTTC	CASSLWIQGQLYGYTF
NA	TRBJ2-1	TRBD2	TRBV11-2	TGTGCCAGCAGCTTGGAGCTAGCGGGAGCTCCGTTCTTC	CASSLELAGAPFF
NA	TRBJ2-5	TRBD1	TRBV27	TGTGCCAGCAGTCCGCGACAGGGGCAAGAGACCCAGTACTTC	CASSPRQGQETQYF